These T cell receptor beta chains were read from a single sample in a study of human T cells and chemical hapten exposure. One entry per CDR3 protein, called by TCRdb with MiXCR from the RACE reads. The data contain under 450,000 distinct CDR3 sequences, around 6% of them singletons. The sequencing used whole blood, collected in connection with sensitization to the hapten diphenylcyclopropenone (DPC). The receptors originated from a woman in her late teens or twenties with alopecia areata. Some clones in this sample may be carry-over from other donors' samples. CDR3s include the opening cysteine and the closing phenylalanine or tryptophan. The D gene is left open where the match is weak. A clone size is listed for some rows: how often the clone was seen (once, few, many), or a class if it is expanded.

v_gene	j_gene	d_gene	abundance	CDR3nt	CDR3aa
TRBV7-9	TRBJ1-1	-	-	TGTGCCAGCGTAGGGGGCACTGAAGCTTTCTTT	CASVGGTEAFF
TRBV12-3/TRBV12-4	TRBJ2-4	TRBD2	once	TGTGCCAGCAGTTTAGGCGGACTAGCGGGGGACCTAGCCAAAAACATTCAGTACTTC	CASSLGGLAGDLAKNIQYF
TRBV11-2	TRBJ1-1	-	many	TGTGCCAGCAGCCCCCGGCAGGACACTGAAGCTTTCTTT	CASSPRQDTEAFF
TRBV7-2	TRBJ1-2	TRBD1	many	TGTGCCAGCAGCTGGGACAGTGGGATCTATGGCTACACCTTC	CASSWDSGIYGYTF
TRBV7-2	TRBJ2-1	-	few	TGTGCCAGCACTCTCTACTCCTACAATGAGCAGTTCTTC	CASTLYSYNEQFF
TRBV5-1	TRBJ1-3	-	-	TGCGCCAGCAGTTTACAGGGACTAACTGGAAACACCATATATTTT	CASSLQGLTGNTIYF
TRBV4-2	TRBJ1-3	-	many	TGTGCCAGCACCCAAGGATCGAGCAGGGACGGAAACACCATATATTTT	CASTQGSSRDGNTIYF
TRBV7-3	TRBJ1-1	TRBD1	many	TGTGCCAGCAGCCCGGGGACAGATCATAGGGGGACTGAAGCTTTCTTT	CASSPGTDHRGTEAFF
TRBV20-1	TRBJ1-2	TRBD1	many	TGCAGTGCTGCAAGGGGACAGGGGGCAAGCTATGGCTACACCTTC	CSAARGQGASYGYTF
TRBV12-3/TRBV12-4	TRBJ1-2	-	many	TGTGCCAGCAGTTTACGGTTCTATGGCTACACCTTC	CASSLRFYGYTF
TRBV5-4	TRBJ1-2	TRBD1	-	TGTGCCAGCAGCTTGGGCGGGACAGGGATAAACTATGGCTACACCTTC	CASSLGGTGINYGYTF
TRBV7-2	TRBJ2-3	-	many	TGTGCCAGCAGCTTAGTCGGGGCCCCCTCAACGCAGTATTTT	CASSLVGAPSTQYF
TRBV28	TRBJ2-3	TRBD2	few	TGTGCCAGCAGCCGAGCGAGCGGGGGTCCAACAGATACGCAGTATTTT	CASSRASGGPTDTQYF
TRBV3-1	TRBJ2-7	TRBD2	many	TGTGCCAGCAGCTCCGCCAACTCGGGACTAGCGGGGTATTACCCCTACGAGCAGTACTTC	CASSSANSGLAGYYPYEQYF
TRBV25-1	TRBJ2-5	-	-	TGTGCCAGCAGTGAAAATCCCACCCCCAGACCCCGGGGGAGCGAGACCCAGTACTTC	CASSENPTPRPRGSETQYF
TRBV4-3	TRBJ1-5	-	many	TGCGCCAGCAGCCAAGAATGGGGGGGAGGGATAAGCAATCAGCCCCAGCATTTT	CASSQEWGGGISNQPQHF
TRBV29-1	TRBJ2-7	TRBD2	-	TGCAGCGTTTACGGGGGGACCTCCTACGAGCAGTACTTC	CSVYGGTSYEQYF
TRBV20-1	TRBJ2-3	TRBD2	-	TGCAGTGCTAGAGATTTTAGTAGCGGGGGTGTCACAGATACGCAGTATTTT	CSARDFSSGGVTDTQYF
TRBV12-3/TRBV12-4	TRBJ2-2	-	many	TGTGCCAGCACTTTTGGGGGGACCTACACCGGGGAGCTGTTTTTT	CASTFGGTYTGELFF
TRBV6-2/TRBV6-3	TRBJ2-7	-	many	TGTGCCAGCAGTAAGGACCGGCCCTACGAGCAGTACTTC	CASSKDRPYEQYF
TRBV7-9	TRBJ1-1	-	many	TGTGCCAGCAGCCGCCAAGGATCGCTAAACACTGAAGCTTTCTTT	CASSRQGSLNTEAFF
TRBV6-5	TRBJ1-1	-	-	TGTGCCAGCAGGTCCACTTACGGATCCGGGGCTGGTGAAGCTTTCTTT	CASRSTYGSGAGEAFF
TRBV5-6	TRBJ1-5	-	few	TGTGCCAGCAACCTTTTCCAGGGCGGTGCCTTACAGCATTTT	CASNLFQGGALQHF
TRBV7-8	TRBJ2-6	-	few	TGTGCCAGCAGCTCGCCTTCGGGCGCCTCTGGGGCCAACGTCCTGACTTTC	CASSSPSGASGANVLTF
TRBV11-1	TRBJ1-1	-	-	TGTGCCAGCAGCGTGGGACCGACCATGAACACTGAAGCTTTCTTT	CASSVGPTMNTEAFF
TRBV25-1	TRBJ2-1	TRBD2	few	TGTGCCAGCAGTGAGAGCGGGGGGGCCGGTGAGCAGTTCTTC	CASSESGGAGEQFF
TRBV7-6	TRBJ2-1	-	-	TGTGCCAGCAGCTTATTTTACCCGGGACTTAGCACCTACAATGAGCAGTTCTTC	CASSLFYPGLSTYNEQFF
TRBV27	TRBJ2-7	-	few	TGTGCCAGCAGTTATTTAAGTCGGGGCTACGAGCAGTACTTC	CASSYLSRGYEQYF
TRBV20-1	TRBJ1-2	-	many	TGCAGTGCTAGGAAGGGAACTAACTATGGCTACACCTTC	CSARKGTNYGYTF
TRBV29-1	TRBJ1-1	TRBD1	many	TGCAGCGTTGAAGAAGACAGGGGTGAAGCTTTCTTT	CSVEEDRGEAFF
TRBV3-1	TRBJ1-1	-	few	TGTGCCAGCCATTCGAGGGGATTGAACACTGAAGCTTTCTTT	CASHSRGLNTEAFF
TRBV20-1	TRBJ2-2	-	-	TGCAGTGCTAGGAGGGCCGGGGAGCTGTTTTTT	CSARRAGELFF
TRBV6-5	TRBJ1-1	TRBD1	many	TGTGCCAGCAGGTTAAACAGGGGCACTGAAGCTTTCTTT	CASRLNRGTEAFF
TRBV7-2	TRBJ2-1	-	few	TGTGCCAGCAGCCAGTTCCACGGAACCGGGAACCCCTTGTACAATGAGCAGTTCTTC	CASSQFHGTGNPLYNEQFF
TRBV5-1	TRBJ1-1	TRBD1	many	TGCGCCAGCAGACAGGGACAGGTTATCGGTGAAGCTTTCTTT	CASRQGQVIGEAFF
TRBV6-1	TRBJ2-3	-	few	TGTGCCAGCGCCGGGACCCGCCTTCACCGTACAGATACGCAGTATTTT	CASAGTRLHRTDTQYF
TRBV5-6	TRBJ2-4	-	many	TGTGCCAGCAGCTTACCGGGGAACATTCAGTACTTC	CASSLPGNIQYF
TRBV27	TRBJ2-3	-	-	TGTGCCAGCAGTTTAAGCCAGGGATCAACAGATACGCAGTATTTT	CASSLSQGSTDTQYF
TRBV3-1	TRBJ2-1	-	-	TGTGCCAGCAGCCAACATACAGGGGGACTAGCCCCGAATGAGCAGTTCTTC	CASSQHTGGLAPNEQFF
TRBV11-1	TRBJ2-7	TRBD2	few	TGTGCCAGCAGCTTTAGCGGGGCCTACGAGCAGTACTTC	CASSFSGAYEQYF
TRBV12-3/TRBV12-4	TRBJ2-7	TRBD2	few	TGTGCCACCCCGGGACTAGCGGGGGGCCGCAAGTATTACGAGCAGTACTTC	CATPGLAGGRKYYEQYF
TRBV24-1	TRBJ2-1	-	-	TGTGCCACCAGTGTTTCAGCTTACAACAATGAGCAGTTCTTC	CATSVSAYNNEQFF
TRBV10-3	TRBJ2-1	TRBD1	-	TGTGCCATCAGTAGGGGACAGGGAGTCGATGAGCAGTTCTTC	CAISRGQGVDEQFF
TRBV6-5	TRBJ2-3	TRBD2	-	TGTGCCAGCAGTCGTAGCGGGGCATTTGGGGATACGCAGTATTTT	CASSRSGAFGDTQYF
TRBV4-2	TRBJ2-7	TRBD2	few	TGTGCCAGCAGCCAAGATAGGACTAGCGGGGCTACTTACGAGCAGTACTTC	CASSQDRTSGATYEQYF
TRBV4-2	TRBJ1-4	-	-	TGTGCCAGCAGCCAAGATATAAGGTCGGAGAAACTGTTTTTT	CASSQDIRSEKLFF
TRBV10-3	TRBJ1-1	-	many	TGTGCCATCAGTGACGGACGGCTAGTGAAGCTTTTCTTT	CAISDGRLVKLFF
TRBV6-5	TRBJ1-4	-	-	TGTGCCAGCAGTTACTCGCGACCACAGACCTCAGAGGGGGAACTGTTTTTT	CASSYSRPQTSEGELFF
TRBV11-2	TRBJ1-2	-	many	TGTGCCAGCAGCTTACCCCGATCGGGTGTGGGCTACACCTTC	CASSLPRSGVGYTF
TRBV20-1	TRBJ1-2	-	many	TGCAGTGCTAGAGATGGGGGGGTACTGGATGGCTACACCTTC	CSARDGGVLDGYTF